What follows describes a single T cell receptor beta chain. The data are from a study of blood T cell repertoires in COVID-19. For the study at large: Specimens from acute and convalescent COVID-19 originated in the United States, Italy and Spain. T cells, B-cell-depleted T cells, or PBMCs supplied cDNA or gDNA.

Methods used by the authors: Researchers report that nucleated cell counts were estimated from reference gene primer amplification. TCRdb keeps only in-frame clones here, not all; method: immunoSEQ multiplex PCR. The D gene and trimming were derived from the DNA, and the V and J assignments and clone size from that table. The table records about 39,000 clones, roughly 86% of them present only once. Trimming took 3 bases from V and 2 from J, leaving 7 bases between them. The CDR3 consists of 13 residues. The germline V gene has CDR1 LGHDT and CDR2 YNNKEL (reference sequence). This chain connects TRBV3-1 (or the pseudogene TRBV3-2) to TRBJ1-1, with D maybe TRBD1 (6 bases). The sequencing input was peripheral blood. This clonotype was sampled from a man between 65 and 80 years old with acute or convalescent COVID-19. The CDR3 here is CASSQDRNTEAFF. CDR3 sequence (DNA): TGTGCCAGCAGCCAGGACAGAAACACTGAAGCTTTCTTT.